In its sample, the clone carrying this T cell receptor beta chain was seen a few times. The antigen remains undetermined. This record comes from a study of beta chain features in type 1 diabetes. Study findings and constraints: Sequencing used cDNA, and cells with high TCR expression could therefore be over-represented. The question of HLA type influencing TCRB rearrangement was one that remained unresolved here.

CD4+ cells of the naive, central memory, regulatory and stem cell-like memory types were sorted via CD45RO/CCR7/CD25/CD127/CD95/CD27. Investigators reverse transcribed all isolated RNA, so they sequenced expressed TCRB transcripts. Measured with immunoSEQ multiplex PCR; TCRdb has only the in-frame clones, and not every one. The sample consists of 250,000 to 300,000 clones, 8% of them appearing once. V shed 4 bases and J shed 3 bases, with 12 bases lying between them. The CDR3 loop spans 14 amino acids. Germline values: CDR1 MGHDK, CDR2 SYGVNS. The sequence came from a young woman in good health. The specimen sequenced was central memory CD4+ T cells from blood. The chain combines TRBV25-1 with TRBJ1-2; D remains ambiguous. The CDR3 DNA sequence: TGTGCCAGCAGTGGAGGTGTGAGTTACTATGGCTACACCTTC. It translates to CASSGGVSYYGYTF.